Shown below are 15 T cell receptor beta chains from a single sample sequenced in a study of shared clonotypes between healthy human individuals (dated by TCRdb to 2018 to 2021). Library preparation employed the immunoSEQ multiplex PCR assay. The source is immuneACCESS, and TCRdb retained only in-frame sequences with V and J called. Part of the clones is not carried over; for the studies checked, unresolved V genes explain less than half of this, and the remainder is unexplained. This sample gives over a million clones in total; 95% to 97% of them show up just once. The ten largest clones take up approximately 1% of the sample. Sequencing used naive CD4+ T cells sorted from blood. Read against the paper, the sample's cell subset or site label means: CD45RA+ positively selected. All receptors come from a man aged 25-45 years in good health.

This chain links TRBV5-1 with TRBJ2-1; D is unresolved. This CDR3 has 14 residues. CDR1 SGHRS and CDR2 YFSETQ come from the germline V gene. Trimming stripped 7 bases from V and 6 bases from J, with 17 bases between. This CDR3 is CASGPVSGRNEQFF. CDR3 nucleotides: TGCGCCAGCGGGCCAGTTTCGGGTCGCAATGAGCAGTTCTTC.

The J gene is TRBJ2-3, the V gene TRBV11-3; no clear D. CDR1 is SGHNT and CDR2 is YENEEA in the germline V gene. V lost 2 bases and J 2 bases, leaving 11 bases between the germline ends. The CDR3 spans 15 residues. CDR3 amino acids: CASSLSGQDTDTQYF. Here the CDR3 DNA reads TGTGCCAGCAGCTTATCTGGGCAAGACACAGATACGCAGTATTTT.

Comments on this clone: In the same sample, other DNA sequences code for this CDR3. The chain uses TRBV18 and TRBJ1-1; D possibly corresponds to TRBD1 (5 bases). Trimming shortened V by 6 bases and J by 3 bases, and 8 bases separated the two germline ends. The CDR3 spans 12 residues. The germline V gene encodes CDR1 KGHSH and CDR2 LQKENI. CDR3 in amino acids: CASSLRDTEAFF. DNA for the CDR3: TGTGCCAGCTCCCTCAGGGACACTGAAGCTTTCTTT.

About this clone: This specimen includes other DNA sequences encoding the same CDR3. The chain is built from TRBV5-1 and TRBJ2-3, with D perhaps TRBD2 (5 bases). This CDR3 has 14 amino acids. V shed 0 bases and J shed 2 bases, with 7 bases lying between them. Germline V CDR1 and CDR2: SGHRS, YFSETQ. The CDR3 sequence: CASSLGGFTDTQYF. The DNA for the CDR3 is TGCGCCAGCAGCTTGGGCGGGTTCACAGATACGCAGTATTTT.

V and J are TRBV19 and TRBJ2-1, with D possibly TRBD2 on 5 matching bases. Germline-derived CDR1 and CDR2 are LNHDA and SQIVND (reference sequence). Between the trimmed V and J ends, which lost 7 bases and 3 bases, there was a span of 16 bases. The CDR3 extends over 15 amino acids. The CDR3 sequence: CASTARVALYNEQFF. The CDR3 DNA sequence: TGTGCCAGTACCGCGAGGGTGGCGCTCTACAATGAGCAGTTCTTC.

This chain connects TRBV11-2 to TRBJ2-5; 10 bases are a match to TRBD2. The J segment lost 0 bases and the V segment lost 5 bases, leaving 3 bases of the junction unmatched. Per the germline V gene, CDR1 is SGHAT and CDR2 is FQNNGV. CDR3 size: 15 residues. CDR3 amino acids: CASSLSGRNQETQYF. As DNA, the CDR3 is TGTGCCAGCAGCCTTAGCGGGAGGAACCAAGAGACCCAGTACTTC.

The chain is built from TRBV12-2 and TRBJ2-3; the table's D call TRBD2 went unverified against the DNA. TRBV12-2 is noted as a pseudogene. The CDR3 is 20 residues long. The CDR3 sequence is CASRWGLAGWAYDSTDTQYF. The CDR3 DNA sequence: TGTGCAAGTCGCTGGGGACTAGCGGGATGGGCCTATGATAGCACAGATACGCAGTATTTT.

The chain employs TRBV19 and TRBJ2-3, with 8 nucleotides matching TRBD2. CDR3 length: 19 residues. Germline loops: CDR1 LNHDA, CDR2 SQIVND (reference sequence). The junction had 18 bases not matched to a gene; V was cut back by 5 bases and J by 2 bases. The CDR3 loop is CASSLITRTSSRYTDTQYF. The DNA of the CDR3 is TGTGCCAGTAGTCTCATCACCCGGACTAGCTCTAGGTACACAGATACGCAGTATTTT.

The CDR3: CASRGLAETTDTQYF. CDR3 DNA: TGTGCCAGTAGGGGACTAGCAGAGACCACAGATACGCAGTATTTT. The chain links TRBV19 to TRBJ2-3; 9 bases align to TRBD2. The CDR3 extends over 15 amino acids. V trimming: 6 bases; J trimming: 2 bases; junction bases outside the gene matches: 6. Germline V gene sequence: CDR1 LNHDA, CDR2 SQIVND (reference sequence).

The J gene is TRBJ2-7, the V gene TRBV7-8, with D perhaps TRBD2 (6 bases). This CDR3 is 14 amino acids long. Deletions cut 3 bases from V and 4 bases from J, with 13 bases between. The germline V gene encodes CDR1 SGHVS and CDR2 FQNEAQ. The DNA of the CDR3 is TGTGCCAGCAGCTTCGCGGGGAGCGGGTACGAGCAGTACTTC. Encoded protein: CASSFAGSGYEQYF.

This sequence joins TRBV6-1 and TRBJ2-7; D uncertain. Germline V gives CDR1 MNHNS, CDR2 SASEGT. The CDR3 has 14 amino acids. V lost 2 bases to trimming and J lost 7 bases, with 15 bases between them. The CDR3 region is CASSEKVIAKEQYF. In nucleotides, the CDR3 is TGTGCCAGCAGTGAAAAGGTTATTGCGAAAGAGCAGTACTTC.

The sample holds one count of this clone. V gene TRBV15 combines with J gene TRBJ1-5; 10 bases are a match to TRBD1. Looked up from germline, CDR1 is LNHNV and CDR2 is YYDKDF (reference sequence). V shed 0 bases and J 7 bases; nucleotides not matched to a gene: 9. The CDR3 totals 17 residues. This CDR3 is CATSRDRRGQGIQPQHF. CDR3 DNA: TGTGCCACCAGCAGAGATCGCCGGGGACAGGGGATACAGCCCCAGCATTTT.

This clone came up once. The sample contains more than one DNA sequence encoding this CDR3. The rearrangement uses TRBV7-6 and TRBJ1-1, with D hard to call. The CDR3 totals 14 residues. The germline V gene has CDR1 SGHVS and CDR2 FNYEAQ. The V end was cut by 3 bases, the J end by 5 bases, with 13 bases between. The CDR3 DNA reads TGTGCCAGCAGCTTGTTACGGGGAAGGACTGAAGCTTTCTTT. It specifies CASSLLRGRTEAFF.

The CDR3 sequence is CASSQTWPPSRPEQYF. The CDR3 DNA reads as TGCGCCAGCAGCCAAACATGGCCCCCGTCCCGACCCGAGCAGTACTTC. The gene calls are TRBV4-3 and TRBJ2-7, with D uncertain. The germline V and J ends were trimmed by 2 bases and 6 bases, with 20 bases remaining between them. Germline-derived CDR1 and CDR2 are LGHNA and YSLEER. The CDR3 is 16 amino acids.

The gene calls are TRBV5-1 and TRBJ1-3, with TRBD1 identical over 7 bases. This CDR3 is built from 16 residues. Germline loops: CDR1 SGHRS, CDR2 YFSETQ. V was pared by 3 bases and J by 3 bases, with 9 bases of the junction left unmatched. The chain's CDR3 is CASSSGQGGFGNTIYF. The CDR3, as DNA: TGCGCCAGCAGCTCCGGCCAGGGGGGATTTGGAAACACCATATATTTT.